Given below is one T cell receptor beta chain in context. Original data processing: Nucleated cell number was recorded as an estimate derived from reference gene primer amplification. The method was immunoSEQ multiplex PCR; TCRdb's version includes in-frame clones alone and lacks a portion of them. V and J calls and clone size are as listed in that table; D and trimming were resolved from the DNA. This sample carries some 29,000 clones, 80% to 90% of them seen once, and the ten largest clones take around a tenth. The CDR3 spans 17 residues. Trimming took off 3 bases at V and 0 bases at J, with 14 bases between the two ends. From germline, CDR1 is LNHDA and CDR2 SQIVND (reference sequence). The entry originates in a study of blood T cell repertoires in COVID-19.

This receptor was obtained from a human donor in a cohort sampled during active COVID-19. V is TRBV19 and J is TRBJ2-2; a weak D match, TRBD1 (5 bases). The specimen was peripheral blood. This chain's CDR3 is CASSITRGISNTGELFF. CDR3 coding DNA: TGTGCCAGTAGTATTACAAGGGGCATTTCGAACACCGGGGAGCTGTTTTTT.